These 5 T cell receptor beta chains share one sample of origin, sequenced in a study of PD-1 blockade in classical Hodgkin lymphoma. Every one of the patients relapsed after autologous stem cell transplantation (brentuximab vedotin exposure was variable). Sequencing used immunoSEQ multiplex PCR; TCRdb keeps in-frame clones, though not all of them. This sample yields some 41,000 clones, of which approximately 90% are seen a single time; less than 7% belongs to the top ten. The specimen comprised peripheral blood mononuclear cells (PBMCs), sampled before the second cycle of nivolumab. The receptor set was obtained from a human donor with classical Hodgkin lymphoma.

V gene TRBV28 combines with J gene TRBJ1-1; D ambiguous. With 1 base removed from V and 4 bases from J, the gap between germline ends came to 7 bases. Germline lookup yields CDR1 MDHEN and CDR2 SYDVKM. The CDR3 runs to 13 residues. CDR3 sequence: CASSLSVATEAFF. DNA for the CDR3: TGTGCCAGCAGTTTATCGGTCGCCACTGAAGCTTTCTTT.

In nucleotides, the CDR3 is TGCGCCAGCAGCTTGGCGCTAGCGGGAGTCACCGGGGAGCTGTTTTTT. Residues: CASSLALAGVTGELFF. V and J are TRBV5-1 and TRBJ2-2, with 10 nucleotides matching TRBD2. Losses at the gene ends were 0 bases for V and 4 bases for J; bases not matched to a gene: 3. This CDR3 is 16 amino acids long. CDR1 is SGHRS and CDR2 is YFSETQ in the germline V gene.

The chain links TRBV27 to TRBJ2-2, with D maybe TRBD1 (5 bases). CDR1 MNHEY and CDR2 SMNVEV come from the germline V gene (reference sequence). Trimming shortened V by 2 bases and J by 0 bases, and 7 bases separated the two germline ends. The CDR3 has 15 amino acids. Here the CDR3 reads CASSLGAANTGELFF. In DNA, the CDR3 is TGTGCCAGCAGTTTAGGGGCCGCGAACACCGGGGAGCTGTTTTTT.

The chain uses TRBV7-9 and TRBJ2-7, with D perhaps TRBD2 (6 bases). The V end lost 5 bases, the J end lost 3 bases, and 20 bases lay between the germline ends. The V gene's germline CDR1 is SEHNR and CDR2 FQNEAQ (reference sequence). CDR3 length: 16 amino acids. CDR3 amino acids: CASSHLGGGESYEQYF. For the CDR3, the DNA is TGTGCCAGCAGCCACTTAGGTGGAGGGGAAAGCTACGAGCAGTACTTC.

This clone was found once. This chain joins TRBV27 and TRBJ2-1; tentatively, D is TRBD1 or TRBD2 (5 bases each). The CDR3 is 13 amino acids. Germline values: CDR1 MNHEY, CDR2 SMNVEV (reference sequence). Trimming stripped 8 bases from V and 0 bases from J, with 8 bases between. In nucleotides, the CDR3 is TGTGCCAGCGGGGGTAGCTCCTACAATGAGCAGTTCTTC. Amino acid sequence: CASGGSSYNEQFF.